The 2 T cell receptor beta chains listed next were all sequenced from one sample in a study of blood T cell repertoires in COVID-19. Some clones are missing from TCRdb's copy, which holds only in-frame ones; the method was immunoSEQ multiplex PCR. This sample has approximately 60,000 clones, with 82% found just once. The sample was peripheral blood. The receptor source for this set is a woman in her sixties with acute or convalescent COVID-19.

V gene TRBV3-1 (or the pseudogene TRBV3-2) combines with J gene TRBJ2-6, with D possibly being TRBD2 (7 bases). V lost 4 bases and J 0 bases, leaving 16 bases between the germline ends. CDR1 is LGHDT, CDR2 YNNKEL, per germline (reference sequence). The CDR3 length is 18 residues. This CDR3 is CASSPSRGGLSGANVLTF. The CDR3 DNA is TGTGCCAGCAGCCCTTCGAGGGGGGGTCTCTCTGGGGCCAACGTCCTGACTTTC.

This clone was counted a few times. As DNA, the CDR3 is TGTGCCAGCAGCCGCGGGACAGGGAGTGAAAAACTGTTTTTT. Its protein is CASSRGTGSEKLFF. The genes are TRBV11-2 and TRBJ1-4, with TRBD1 matching 9 bases. Germline trimming cut 5 bases from V and 7 bases from J; bases unmatched to any gene: 5. This CDR3 has 14 amino acids. Germline CDR1 is SGHAT and CDR2 is FQNNGV. Filled out from reference TRBV11-2 and TRBJ1-4, the complete variable domain reads EAGVAQSPRYKIIEKRQSVAFWCNPISGHATLYWYQQILGQGPKLLIQFQNNGVVDDSQLPKDRFSAERLKGVDSTLKIQPAKLEDSAVYLCASSRGTGSEKLFFGSGTQLSVL.